The clone carrying this TCR beta chain was observed a few times. The data were obtained in a study of blood T cell repertoires in COVID-19. Across the whole study: Spain, Italy and the United States supplied samples that represented acute and convalescent COVID-19.

As processed by the authors: Cell counts per sample came from amplifying reference gene primers. Libraries were prepared by immunoSEQ multiplex PCR; TCRdb keeps only in-frame clonotypes and omits some of them. V and J calls and clone size are copied from that table; D and trimming were computed from the DNA. The profile shows over 100,000 clones, 65% to 85% of them singletons. The CDR3 runs 14 residues. CDR1 SGHTA and CDR2 FQGNSA come from the germline V gene. V shed 5 bases and J 3 bases; nucleotides not matched to a gene: 3. This TCR was recovered from a woman aged 70-85 years with acute or convalescent COVID-19. Sequencing was performed on peripheral blood. The genes are TRBV7-2 and TRBJ1-4; TRBD1 aligns across 7 bases. CDR3 nucleotide sequence: TGTGCCAGCAGCCGGGACAGCTCTAATGAAAAACTGTTTTTT. Translated, it gives CASSRDSSNEKLFF.